Following are 27 T cell receptor beta chains from one sample sequenced in a study of blood T cell repertoires in COVID-19. Profiled with immunoSEQ multiplex PCR; TCRdb holds only in-frame clones, not every one. The sample has 110,000 to 150,000 clones; 70% to 90% are singletons. The sequenced sample consisted of PBMCs or T cells enriched from blood (not recorded which). The source is a woman between 35 and 50 years old who had recovered from COVID-19.

The rearrangement uses TRBV19 and TRBJ1-2, with D tentatively TRBD1 (5 bases). Germline-derived CDR1 and CDR2 are LNHDA and SQIVND (reference sequence). This CDR3 spans 15 amino acids. Deletions cut 1 base from V and 3 bases from J, with 12 bases between. CDR3 in amino acids: CASSIALDSYYGYTF. The CDR3 DNA sequence: TGTGCCAGTAGTATAGCCTTAGACAGCTACTATGGCTACACCTTC.

The chain joins TRBV7-9 to TRBJ1-4; possible D gene TRBD1, 5 bases. Germline assignment: CDR1 SEHNR and CDR2 FQNEAQ (reference sequence). There are 16 residues in the CDR3. Trimming left V 1 base short and J 4 bases short, with 13 bases between. CDR3 amino acids: CASSLGRGGFNEKLFF. The DNA for the CDR3 is TGTGCCAGCAGCTTAGGGCGCGGGGGATTTAATGAAAAACTGTTTTTT. Full variable domain (rest looked up from reference TRBV7-9 and TRBJ1-4): DTGVSQNPRHKITKRGQNVTFRCDPISEHNRLYWYRQTLGQGPEFLTYFQNEAQLEKSRLLSDRFSAERPKGSFSTLEIQRTEQGDSAMYLCASSLGRGGFNEKLFFGSGTQLSVL.

The V and J genes are TRBV12-5 and TRBJ1-2, with 9 bases matching TRBD1. With V trimmed by 4 bases and J by 6 bases, 18 bases remained unmatched. The V gene's germline CDR1 is LGHNT and CDR2 FRNRAP. The CDR3 runs to 18 residues. CDR3 bases: TGTGCTAGTGGTTATACCGGGACAGGGTCCCCTTCTCGTAATGGCTACACCTTC. Protein: CASGYTGTGSPSRNGYTF.

V is TRBV19 and J is TRBJ1-1; the D is unclear. This CDR3 comprises 15 residues. Trimming took off 3 bases at V and 3 bases at J, with 14 bases between the two ends. Germline values: CDR1 LNHDA, CDR2 SQIVND (reference sequence). In nucleotides, the CDR3 is TGTGCCAGTAGTATCGGTCGGGGTCCGCACACTGAAGCTTTCTTT. This sequence encodes CASSIGRGPHTEAFF.

The chain links TRBV7-6 to TRBJ2-7; the D gene is possibly TRBD2 (6 bases). The V gene lost 1 base and the J gene lost 4 bases, with 11 bases spanning the gap. Germline CDR1 reads SGHVS; CDR2 reads FNYEAQ. This CDR3 spans 14 amino acids. Here the CDR3 DNA reads TGTGCCAGCAGCTTAGGGGAGGCCCAATACGAGCAGTACTTC. Protein product: CASSLGEAQYEQYF.

This clone was found once. The chain recombines TRBV9 with TRBJ1-2; D possibly corresponds to TRBD1 (6 bases). Trimming stripped 4 bases from V and 5 bases from J, with 15 bases between. Germline V lookup: CDR1 SGDLS, CDR2 YYNGEE. This CDR3 contains 14 residues. The CDR3 here is CASSPRTGTYGYTF. For the CDR3, the DNA is TGTGCCAGCAGCCCACGAACGGGGACATATGGCTACACCTTC.

This clone was detected once. This chain joins TRBV5-1 and TRBJ1-2; possibly TRBD1 for D (5 bases). Germline V lookup: CDR1 SGHRS, CDR2 YFSETQ. Trimming cost V 1 base and J 4 bases, with 17 bases left between them. There are 16 residues in the CDR3. The CDR3 loop is CASSLTTTDLVYGYTF. The CDR3, as DNA: TGCGCCAGCAGCTTGACCACGACAGACCTAGTCTATGGCTACACCTTC.

This chain uses TRBV6-6 with TRBJ1-2, with a weak D call TRBD1 (6 bases). The V end was cut by 4 bases, the J end by 12 bases, with 24 bases between. CDR1 MNHNY and CDR2 SVGAGI come from the germline V gene (reference sequence). This CDR3 has 15 amino acids. The CDR3 DNA is TGTGCCAGCAGTTCTTCACGCACAGGGTGGAAGGATGACACCTTC. Translating gives CASSSSRTGWKDDTF.

The J gene is TRBJ1-2, the V gene TRBV6-5; no clear D gene. The V end lost 3 bases, the J end lost 3 bases, and 14 bases lay between the germline ends. Germline loops: CDR1 MNHEY, CDR2 SVGAGI. The CDR3 has 15 residues. The CDR3 DNA follows: TGTGCCAGCAGTTATTCTTACCCGGGTGACTATGGCTACACCTTC. Translation gives CASSYSYPGDYGYTF.

This rearrangement joins TRBV9 to TRBJ2-2, with D possibly being TRBD1 (6 bases). The CDR3 loop spans 17 amino acids. V was shortened by 1 base and J by 2 bases, with 15 bases between the two germline ends. Germline assignment: CDR1 SGDLS and CDR2 YYNGEE. In nucleotides, the CDR3 is TGTGCCAGCAGCGTATCAGGGGCCCCCCTCAACACCGGGGAGCTGTTTTTT. This sequence encodes CASSVSGAPLNTGELFF.

This clone was counted once. The chain links TRBV6-1 to TRBJ1-6, with D unclear. With 2 bases removed from V and 4 bases from J, the gap between germline ends came to 9 bases. Germline V gene lookup returns CDR1 MNHNS and CDR2 SASEGT. The CDR3 has 15 residues. CDR3 sequence (DNA): TGTGCCAGCAGTGAATTTGGAGCGTATAATTCACCCCTCCACTTT. Translated, it gives CASSEFGAYNSPLHF.

This chain links TRBV5-5 with TRBJ1-1; D is perhaps TRBD1 (5 bases). Trimming stripped 2 bases from V and 3 bases from J, with 8 bases between. The CDR3 spans 13 residues. CDR1 is SGHKS, CDR2 YYEKEE, per germline (reference sequence). CDR3 in amino acids: CASSFEGDTEAFF. The CDR3 coding sequence is TGTGCCAGCAGCTTTGAAGGGGACACTGAAGCTTTCTTT.

The chain is built from TRBV2 and TRBJ2-2; TRBD1 matches at 9 bases. The germline gives CDR1 SNHLY, CDR2 FYNNEI. The CDR3 loop spans 18 amino acids. The V segment lost 4 bases and the J segment 3 bases; nucleotides outside the gene matches: 12. CDR3 protein: CASSGSLNRGPYTGELFF. Written as DNA, the CDR3 is TGTGCCAGCAGTGGAAGTCTAAACAGGGGGCCTTACACCGGGGAGCTGTTTTTT.

The chain recombines TRBV5-1 with TRBJ1-1; no reliable D call. Looked up from germline, CDR1 is SGHRS and CDR2 is YFSETQ. V lost 4 bases and J lost 2, with 21 bases in between. The CDR3 is made up of 17 amino acids. CDR3 in amino acids: CASSPGGGVRPNTEAFF. DNA of the CDR3: TGCGCCAGCAGCCCGGGAGGTGGGGTCAGACCCAACACTGAAGCTTTCTTT. The entire variable domain, with the rest obtained from reference TRBV5-1 and TRBJ1-1, is as follows: KAGVTQTPRYLIKTRGQQVTLSCSPISGHRSVSWYQQTPGQGLQFLFEYFSETQRNKGNFPGRFSGRQFSNSRSEMNVSTLELGDSALYLCASSPGGGVRPNTEAFFGQGTRLTVV.

There are a few counts of this clone. The genes are TRBV12-3 or TRBV12-4 and TRBJ1-1; D may be TRBD1 (6 bases). The CDR3 covers 13 residues. Trimming took 5 bases from V and 5 from J, leaving 12 bases between them. The CDR3 coding sequence is TGTGCCAGCAGTCCCTCAGGGGAGACTGAAGCTTTCTTT. Translating gives CASSPSGETEAFF.

CDR3 amino acids: CASTRRTGGNYTF. CDR3 bases: TGTGCCAGTACTCGGCGGACAGGGGGCAACTACACCTTC. The rearrangement links TRBV19 to TRBJ1-2; 11 bases align to TRBD1. CDR1 and CDR2 (germline): LNHDA, SQIVND (reference sequence). The CDR3 is made up of 13 amino acids. Trimming cost V 7 bases and J 10 bases; bases outside gene matches: 8.

V and J are TRBV5-4 and TRBJ2-1; D is unclear. The length of the CDR3 is 14 residues. CDR1 and CDR2 (germline): SGHNT, YYREEE (reference sequence). Trimming pared 2 bases from V and 5 bases from J, leaving 11 bases between. This CDR3 is CASSFGNYDNEQFF. The CDR3, as DNA: TGTGCCAGCAGCTTTGGTAACTATGACAATGAGCAGTTCTTC.

This clone has only one observation. The V call is TRBV10-1, the J call TRBJ2-2, with D maybe TRBD2 (6 bases). Trimming removed 1 base from V and 2 bases from J, with 8 bases in between. From germline, CDR1 is WNHNN and CDR2 SYGVQD (reference sequence). There are 15 residues in the CDR3. CDR3 protein: CASSEFGGNTGELFF. CDR3 coding DNA: TGCGCCAGCAGTGAGTTCGGGGGAAACACCGGGGAGCTGTTTTTT.

The J gene is TRBJ2-1, the V gene TRBV5-5; a possible D gene is TRBD1 (6 bases). This CDR3 is built from 15 residues. Germline values: CDR1 SGHKS, CDR2 YYEKEE (reference sequence). V lost 0 bases to trimming and J lost 0 bases, with 7 bases between them. The CDR3 sequence is CASSLEGGSYNEQFF. In DNA form, the CDR3 reads TGTGCCAGCAGCTTGGAAGGGGGCTCCTACAATGAGCAGTTCTTC.

The chain recombines TRBV5-4 with TRBJ1-1, with TRBD1 as a possible D gene (5 bases). The CDR3 length is 15 residues. Germline values: CDR1 SGHNT, CDR2 YYREEE (reference sequence). Trimming left V 1 base short and J 6 bases short, with 16 bases between. CDR3 nucleotides: TGTGCCAGCAGCTTGAGGGAAGGGGTAAGGTCTGAAGCTTTCTTT. Its protein product is CASSLREGVRSEAFF.

This clone was detected once. The J gene is TRBJ2-3, the V gene TRBV30; D may be TRBD2 (6 bases). Germline V gene sequence: CDR1 GTSNPN, CDR2 SVGIG (reference sequence). CDR3 length: 14 residues. The V gene lost 0 bases and the J gene lost 3 bases, with 10 bases spanning the gap. The CDR3 here is CAWSVGGDTDTQYF. CDR3 coding DNA: TGTGCCTGGAGTGTGGGGGGTGATACAGATACGCAGTATTTT.

As DNA, the CDR3 is TGTGCCAGCAGTGAAAAAGCGGGAGGGCCAGATACGCAGTATTTT. Its translation: CASSEKAGGPDTQYF. This rearrangement joins TRBV6-1 to TRBJ2-3; TRBD2 matches 10 bases. Per the germline V gene, CDR1 is MNHNS and CDR2 is SASEGT. The CDR3 is 15 residues long. The V and J ends lost 2 bases and 4 bases, in that order; junction bases with no gene match: 3.

V and J are TRBV2 and TRBJ1-4; D gene uncertain. CDR3 size: 12 residues. Germline V gives CDR1 SNHLY, CDR2 FYNNEI. Between the trimmed V and J ends, which lost 8 bases and 3 bases, there was a span of 7 bases. CDR3 nucleotide sequence: TGTGCCAGCGCGGAGGCTAATGAAAAACTGTTTTTT. This encodes CASAEANEKLFF. Full variable domain (missing parts from reference TRBV2 and TRBJ1-4): EPEVTQTPSHQVTQMGQEVILRCVPISNHLYFYWYRQILGQKVEFLVSFYNNEISEKSEIFDDQFSVERPDGSNFTLKIRSTKLEDSAMYFCASAEANEKLFFGSGTQLSVL.

This chain's CDR3 is CASSRGGNEQYF. The CDR3 bases are TGTGCCAGTAGTAGGGGCGGCAACGAGCAGTACTTC. V is TRBV19 and J is TRBJ2-7; D may be TRBD1 (5 bases). The CDR3 has 12 residues. The V end was cut by 4 bases, the J end by 5 bases, with 9 bases between. The germline V gene encodes CDR1 LNHDA and CDR2 SQIVND (reference sequence).

This chain uses TRBV20-1 with TRBJ1-5; D is ambiguous. The V end lost 3 bases, the J end lost 0 bases, and 12 bases lay between the germline ends. The germline V gene has CDR1 DFQATT and CDR2 SNEGSKA (reference sequence). This CDR3 is 15 amino acids long. CDR3 bases: TGCAGTGCTAGTCCCCCTATCGATAGCAATCAGCCCCAGCATTTT. Protein product: CSASPPIDSNQPQHF.

Here the CDR3 reads CATSRTGGFLNEQFF. CDR3 sequence (DNA): TGTGCCACCAGCAGAACAGGGGGGTTTCTGAATGAGCAGTTCTTC. The gene calls are TRBV15 and TRBJ2-1; TRBD1 matches 8 bases. The length of the CDR3 is 15 residues. Germline CDR1 and CDR2: LNHNV and YYDKDF (reference sequence). J gave up 7 bases and V 2 bases, and 7 bases lay outside the gene matches.

The rearrangement links TRBV11-3 to TRBJ2-2; 7 nucleotides line up with TRBD1. The germline CDR1 and CDR2 sequences are SGHNT and YENEEA. This CDR3 is 17 amino acids long. V shed 1 base, J shed 0 bases, and the junction held 5 bases outside the gene matches. The CDR3 DNA sequence: TGTGCCAGCAGCTTAGCGACAGGGACCGCGAACACCGGGGAGCTGTTTTTT. This sequence encodes CASSLATGTANTGELFF.